This T cell receptor beta chain was profiled in a study of blood T cell repertoires in COVID-19. Study-level information: Donors in the United States, Italy and Spain gave samples during acute or convalescent COVID-19.

Two negative PCRs, clearance, or symptom resolution were required of recovered Cohort 3 donors. The germline gives CDR1 SGHVS, CDR2 FQNEAQ. J lost 3 bases, V lost 1 base, and 5 bases had no gene match. This CDR3 region has 15 residues. The data were produced by immunoSEQ multiplex PCR, yet TCRdb's version contains in-frame clones alone and is incomplete. The data hold about 150,000 clones, with around 80% observed a single time. What was sequenced was PBMCs or T cells enriched from blood (not recorded which). This clonotype originated in a man over 45 who had recovered from COVID-19. The chain combines TRBV7-8 with TRBJ2-7; 8 nucleotides match TRBD1. Here the CDR3 DNA reads TGTGCCAGCAGCTTAGGGTCAACAGGGGGCTACGAGCAGTACTTC. Amino acids: CASSLGSTGGYEQYF.